Here is one T cell receptor beta chain with its context. Its antigen is unknown. The repertoire was sequenced with immunoSEQ multiplex PCR; TCRdb's copy has only in-frame clones and lacks some. Among about 78,000 clones listed, 85% to 95% were seen once. This entry belongs to a study of OX40 agonist ivuxolimab in advanced cancers. Study summary: Dose-escalation patients were diagnosed with hepatocellular carcinoma, melanoma, renal cell cancer or head and neck cancer.

Study conclusions and caveats: The authors also found low normalized T-cell clonal expansion in some nonresponders. What antigens the expanded peripheral T cells recognized was never established. At 0.1-3.0 mg/kg, partial responders had clonal expansion among the lowest observed.

CDR1 and CDR2 from the germline V gene are SGHNT and YYREEE (reference sequence). Trimming cost V 3 bases and J 6 bases, with 9 bases left between them. This CDR3 comprises 12 residues. This TCR was recovered from an adult with an advanced solid tumor such as melanoma, head and neck, liver or kidney cancer. The starting material was CD4+ or CD8+ T cells sorted from blood, obtained in a trial of the OX40 agonist ivuxolimab. The chain has TRBV5-4 and TRBJ2-5; D ambiguous. CDR3 sequence: CASSSDLQTQYF. CDR3 sequence (DNA): TGTGCCAGCAGCTCGGATCTTCAGACCCAGTACTTC. The full variable domain, completed using reference TRBV5-4 and TRBJ2-5, is ETGVTQSPTHLIKTRGQQVTLRCSSQSGHNTVSWYQQALGQGPQFIFQYYREEENGRGNFPPRFSGLQFPNYSSELNVNALELDDSALYLCASSSDLQTQYFGPGTRLLVL.